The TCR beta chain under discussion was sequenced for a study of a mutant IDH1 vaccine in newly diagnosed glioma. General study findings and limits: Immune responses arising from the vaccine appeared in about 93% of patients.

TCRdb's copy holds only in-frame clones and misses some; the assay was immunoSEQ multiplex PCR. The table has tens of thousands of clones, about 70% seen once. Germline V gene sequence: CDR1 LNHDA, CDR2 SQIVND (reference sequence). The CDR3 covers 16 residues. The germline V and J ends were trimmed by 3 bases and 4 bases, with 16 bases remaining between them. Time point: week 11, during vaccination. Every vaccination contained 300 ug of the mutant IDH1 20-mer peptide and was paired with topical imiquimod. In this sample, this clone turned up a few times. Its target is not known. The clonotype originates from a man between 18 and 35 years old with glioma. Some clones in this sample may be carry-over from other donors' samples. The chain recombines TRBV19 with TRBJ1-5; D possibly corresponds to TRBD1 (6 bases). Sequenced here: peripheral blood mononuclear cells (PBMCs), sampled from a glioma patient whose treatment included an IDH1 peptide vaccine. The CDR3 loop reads CASSIIQGRGNQPQHF. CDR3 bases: TGTGCCAGTAGTATTATACAGGGAAGAGGGAATCAGCCCCAGCATTTT.